The source of this TCR beta chain is a study of blood T cell repertoires in COVID-19. Sequenced by immunoSEQ multiplex PCR; TCRdb stores in-frame clones only, minus some. Among 130,000 to 150,000 clones listed, 76% were seen once. V was clipped by 5 bases and J by 6 bases; unmatched bases: 5. The CDR3 spans 14 residues. Per the germline V gene, CDR1 is SGHAT and CDR2 is FQNNGV. The sequenced material came from peripheral blood. This receptor was obtained from a man aged 60 to 69 with acute or convalescent COVID-19. This chain joins TRBV11-2 and TRBJ1-5; TRBD1 matches 9 bases. The CDR3 sequence: CASSQGGQGQPQHF. The CDR3, as DNA: TGTGCCAGCAGCCAGGGGGGACAGGGTCAGCCCCAGCATTTT.